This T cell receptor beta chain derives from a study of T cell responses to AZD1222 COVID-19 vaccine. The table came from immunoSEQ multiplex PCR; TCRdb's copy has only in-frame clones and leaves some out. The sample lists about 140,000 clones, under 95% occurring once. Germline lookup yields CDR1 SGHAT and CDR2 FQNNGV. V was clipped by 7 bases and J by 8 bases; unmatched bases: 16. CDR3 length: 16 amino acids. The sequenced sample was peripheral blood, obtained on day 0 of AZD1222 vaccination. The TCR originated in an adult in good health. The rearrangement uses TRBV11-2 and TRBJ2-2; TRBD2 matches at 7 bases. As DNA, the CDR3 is TGTGCCAGCAACCCAATCGGCGGCGGGGGAATAGGGGAGCTGTTTTTT. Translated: CASNPIGGGGIGELFF. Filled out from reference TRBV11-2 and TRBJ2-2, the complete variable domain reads EAGVAQSPRYKIIEKRQSVAFWCNPISGHATLYWYQQILGQGPKLLIQFQNNGVVDDSQLPKDRFSAERLKGVDSTLKIQPAKLEDSAVYLCASNPIGGGGIGELFFGEGSRLTVL.